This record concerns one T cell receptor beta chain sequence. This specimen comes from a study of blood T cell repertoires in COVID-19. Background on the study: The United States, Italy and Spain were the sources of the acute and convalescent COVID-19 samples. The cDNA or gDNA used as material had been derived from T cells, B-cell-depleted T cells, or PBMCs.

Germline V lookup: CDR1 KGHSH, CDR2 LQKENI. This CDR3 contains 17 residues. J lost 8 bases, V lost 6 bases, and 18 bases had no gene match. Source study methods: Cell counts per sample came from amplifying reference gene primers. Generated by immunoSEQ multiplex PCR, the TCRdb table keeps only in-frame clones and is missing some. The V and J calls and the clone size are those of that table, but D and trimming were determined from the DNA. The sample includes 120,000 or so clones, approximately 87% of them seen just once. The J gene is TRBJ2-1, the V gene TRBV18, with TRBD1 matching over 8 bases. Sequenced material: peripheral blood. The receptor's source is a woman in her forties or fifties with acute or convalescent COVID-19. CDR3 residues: CASSPPERRGLGDEQFF. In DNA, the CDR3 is TGTGCCAGCTCCCCCCCCGAGCGCAGGGGGCTCGGGGATGAGCAGTTCTTC.